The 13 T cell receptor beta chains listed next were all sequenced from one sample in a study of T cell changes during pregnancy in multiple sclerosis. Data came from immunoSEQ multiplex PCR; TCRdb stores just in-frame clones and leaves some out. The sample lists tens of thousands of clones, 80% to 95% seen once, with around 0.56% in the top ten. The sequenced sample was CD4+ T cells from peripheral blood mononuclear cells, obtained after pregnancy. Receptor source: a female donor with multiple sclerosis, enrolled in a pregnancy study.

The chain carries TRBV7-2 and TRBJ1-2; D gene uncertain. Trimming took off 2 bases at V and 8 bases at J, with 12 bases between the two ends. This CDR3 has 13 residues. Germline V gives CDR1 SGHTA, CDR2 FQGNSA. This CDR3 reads CASSLLGSEGYTF. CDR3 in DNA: TGTGCCAGCAGCTTACTGGGGAGTGAAGGCTACACCTTC. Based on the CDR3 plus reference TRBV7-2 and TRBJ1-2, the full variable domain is GAGVSQSPSNKVTEKGKDVELRCDPISGHTALYWYRQSLGQGLEFLIYFQGNSAPDKSGLPSDRFSAERTGGSVSTLTIQRTQQEDSAVYLCASSLLGSEGYTFGSGTRLTVV.

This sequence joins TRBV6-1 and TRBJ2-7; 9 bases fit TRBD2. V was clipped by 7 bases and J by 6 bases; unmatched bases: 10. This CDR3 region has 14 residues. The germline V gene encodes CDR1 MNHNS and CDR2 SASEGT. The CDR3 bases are TGTGCCAGCAAGGAGGCGGGAGGGCGTTTCGAGCAGTACTTC. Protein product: CASKEAGGRFEQYF.

The CDR3 DNA sequence: TGTGCCAGCAGTCTGCTGGATAGCGGGAGTGCCCACGAGCAGTACTTC. Protein product: CASSLLDSGSAHEQYF. The chain links TRBV27 to TRBJ2-7, with 9 bases lining up with TRBD2. V dropped 5 bases and J dropped 5; count of bases not matched to a gene: 13. The CDR3 covers 16 residues. Germline assignment: CDR1 MNHEY and CDR2 SMNVEV (reference sequence).

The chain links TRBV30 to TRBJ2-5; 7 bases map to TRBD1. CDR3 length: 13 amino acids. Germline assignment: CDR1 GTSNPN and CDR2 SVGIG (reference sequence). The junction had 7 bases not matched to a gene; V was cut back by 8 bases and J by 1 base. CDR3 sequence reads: CAITGVLQETQYF. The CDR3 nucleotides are TGTGCCATTACAGGGGTTCTCCAAGAGACCCAGTACTTC.

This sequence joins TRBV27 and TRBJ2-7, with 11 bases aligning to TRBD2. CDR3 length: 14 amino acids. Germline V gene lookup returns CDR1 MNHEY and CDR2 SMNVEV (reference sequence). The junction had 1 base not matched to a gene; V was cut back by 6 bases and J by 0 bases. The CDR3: CASRLAGASYEQYF. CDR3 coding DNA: TGTGCCAGCAGACTAGCGGGAGCCTCCTACGAGCAGTACTTC.

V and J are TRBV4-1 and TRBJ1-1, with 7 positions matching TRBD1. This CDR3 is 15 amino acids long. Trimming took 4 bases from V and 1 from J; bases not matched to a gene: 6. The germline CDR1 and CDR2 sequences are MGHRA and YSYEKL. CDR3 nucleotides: TGCGCCAGCAGCCCCCCGGACAGGAAGAACACTGAAGCTTTCTTT. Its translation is CASSPPDRKNTEAFF.

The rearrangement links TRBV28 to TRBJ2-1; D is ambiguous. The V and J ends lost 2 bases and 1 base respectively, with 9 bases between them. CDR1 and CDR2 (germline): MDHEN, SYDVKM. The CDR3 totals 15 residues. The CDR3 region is CASSLLRRSYNEQFF. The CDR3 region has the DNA TGTGCCAGCAGTTTACTTCGGAGATCCTACAATGAGCAGTTCTTC.

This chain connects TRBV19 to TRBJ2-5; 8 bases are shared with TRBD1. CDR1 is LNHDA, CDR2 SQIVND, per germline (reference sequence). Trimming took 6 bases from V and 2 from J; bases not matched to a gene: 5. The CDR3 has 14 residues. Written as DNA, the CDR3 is TGTGCCAGTAGCCTACAGGGGGAACAAGAGACCCAGTACTTC. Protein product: CASSLQGEQETQYF.

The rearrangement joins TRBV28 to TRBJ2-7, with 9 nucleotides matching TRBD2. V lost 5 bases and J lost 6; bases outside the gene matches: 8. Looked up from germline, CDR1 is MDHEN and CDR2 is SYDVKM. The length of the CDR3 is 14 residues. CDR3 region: CASSPPGLAGEQYF. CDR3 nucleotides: TGTGCCAGCAGTCCACCGGGACTAGCTGGCGAGCAGTACTTC. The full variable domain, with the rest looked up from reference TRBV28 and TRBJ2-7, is DVKVTQSSRYLVKRTGEKVFLECVQDMDHENMFWYRQDPGLGLRLIYFSYDVKMKEKGDIPEGYSVSREKKERFSLILESASTNQTSMYLCASSPPGLAGEQYFGPGTRLTVT.

CDR3 residues: CASSRVGRGRSNQPQHF. CDR3 in DNA: TGTGCCAGCAGCCGCGTCGGCAGGGGGCGAAGCAATCAGCCCCAGCATTTT. The chain uses TRBV7-8 and TRBJ1-5; 8 nucleotides agree with TRBD1. The junction had 10 bases not matched to a gene; V was cut back by 5 bases and J by 1 base. The CDR3 is made up of 17 amino acids. Germline V gives CDR1 SGHVS, CDR2 FQNEAQ. Full variable domain (missing parts from reference TRBV7-8 and TRBJ1-5): GAGVSQSPRYKVAKRGQDVALRCDPISGHVSLFWYQQALGQGPEFLTYFQNEAQLDKSGLPSDRFFAERPEGSVSTLKIQRTQQEDSAVYLCASSRVGRGRSNQPQHFGDGTRLSIL.

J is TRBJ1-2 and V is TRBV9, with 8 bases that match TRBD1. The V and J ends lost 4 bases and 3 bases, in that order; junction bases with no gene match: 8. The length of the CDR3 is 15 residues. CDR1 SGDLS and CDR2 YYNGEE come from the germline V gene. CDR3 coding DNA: TGTGCCAGCAGCTCCCGGACAGGGATGGACTATGGCTACACCTTC. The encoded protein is CASSSRTGMDYGYTF.

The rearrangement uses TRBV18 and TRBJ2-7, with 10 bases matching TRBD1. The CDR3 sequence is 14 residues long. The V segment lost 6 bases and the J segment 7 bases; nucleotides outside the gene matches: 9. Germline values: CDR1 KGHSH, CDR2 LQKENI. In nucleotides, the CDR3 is TGTGCCAGCTCCGCCGGGACAGGGGTGTGGGAGCAGTACTTC. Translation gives CASSAGTGVWEQYF.

CDR3 amino acids: CASSSVQREWNEQFF. CDR3 in DNA: TGTGCCAGCAGTTCGGTACAGCGGGAGTGGAATGAGCAGTTCTTC. The J gene is TRBJ2-1, the V gene TRBV27, with 8 positions matching TRBD2. V lost 4 bases to trimming and J lost 7 bases; unmatched junction nucleotides: 9. Germline loops: CDR1 MNHEY, CDR2 SMNVEV (reference sequence). This CDR3 has 15 residues.